This is a list of T cell receptor beta chains from one sample in a study of PD-1 blockade in classical Hodgkin lymphoma. Generated by immunoSEQ multiplex PCR, the TCRdb table keeps only in-frame clones and is missing some. The data hold some 70,000 clones, with over 90% observed a single time. What was sequenced was peripheral blood mononuclear cells (PBMCs). The origin of the receptors is a human donor with classical Hodgkin lymphoma. CDR3s include the opening cysteine and the closing phenylalanine or tryptophan. The order of the fields is clone size, D gene, J gene, V gene, CDR3 protein, CDR3 DNA. The D gene is left open where the match is weak. Rows give clone size only sometimes, using once, few, many, or a class for an expanded clone.

>NA|NA|TRBJ1-5|TRBV7-2
CASSLDAGFLQPQHF
TGTGCCAGCAGCTTAGATGCAGGGTTTCTTCAGCCCCAGCATTTT
>NA|NA|TRBJ2-1|TRBV6-1
CASSEARTYNEQFF
TGTGCCAGCAGTGAAGCGCGTACTTACAATGAGCAGTTCTTC
>NA|TRBD2|TRBJ2-1|TRBV7-3
CASRSNAGGAYNEQFF
TGTGCCAGCAGGTCTAACGCCGGGGGGGCCTACAATGAGCAGTTCTTC
>NA|NA|TRBJ2-6|TRBV5-6
CASSLGQAGANVLTF
TGTGCCAGCAGCTTGGGGCAGGCTGGGGCCAACGTCCTGACTTTC
>NA|NA|TRBJ2-1|TRBV9
CASSLNPLGYEQFF
TGTGCCAGCAGTCTCAATCCGCTAGGTTATGAGCAGTTCTTC
>NA|TRBD2|TRBJ2-3|TRBV6-6
CASRTSGSTDTQYF
TGTGCCAGCAGGACTAGCGGTAGCACAGATACGCAGTATTTT
>NA|NA|TRBJ1-2|TRBV5-1
CASSLAAGTPYGYTF
TGCGCCAGCAGCTTGGCCGCCGGGACACCCTATGGCTACACCTTC
>NA|TRBD2|TRBJ2-4|TRBV29-1
CSVESGRGENIQYF
TGCAGCGTTGAAAGCGGGAGAGGGGAAAACATTCAGTACTTC
>NA|NA|TRBJ1-1|TRBV5-6
CASSWRQVLDTEAFF
TGTGCCAGCAGCTGGCGCCAGGTCTTGGACACTGAAGCTTTCTTT
>few|NA|TRBJ1-5|TRBV2
CASAGSNQPQHF
TGTGCCAGCGCGGGTAGCAATCAGCCCCAGCATTTT
>NA|NA|TRBJ2-4|TRBV4-3
CASSQEGGVKNIQYF
TGCGCCAGCAGCCAAGAAGGAGGGGTCAAAAACATTCAGTACTTC
>NA|TRBD2|TRBJ2-2|TRBV9
CASSVDAGDTGELFF
TGTGCCAGCAGCGTAGATGCGGGGGACACCGGGGAGCTGTTTTTT
>NA|NA|TRBJ1-2|TRBV7-2
CASSPGSAYGYTF
TGTGCCAGCAGCCCTGGGTCAGCGTATGGCTACACCTTC
>NA|TRBD2|TRBJ2-7|TRBV5-4
CASSLAGTSGYYEQYF
TGTGCCAGCAGCTTGGCCGGGACTAGCGGATATTACGAGCAGTACTTC
>NA|NA|TRBJ2-3|TRBV18
CASSPRGDTQYF
TGTGCCAGCTCACCACGGGGAGATACGCAGTATTTT
>NA|TRBD1|TRBJ1-1|TRBV4-2
CASSRGQGGGGIEAFF
TGTGCCAGCAGCCGCGGCCAGGGGGGTGGGGGTATTGAAGCTTTCTTT
>NA|NA|TRBJ2-3|TRBV6-5
CASSSRLSTDTQYF
TGTGCCAGCAGTTCGAGACTGAGCACAGATACGCAGTATTTT
>once|NA|TRBJ1-4|TRBV18
CASSQGTNEKLFF
TGTGCCAGCTCACAAGGAACTAATGAAAAACTGTTTTTT
>NA|NA|TRBJ2-2|TRBV9
CASSADSGVGELFF
TGTGCCAGCAGTGCGGACAGTGGGGTCGGGGAGCTGTTTTTT
>few|NA|TRBJ1-2|TRBV19
CASSVETGGDATHGYTF
TGTGCCAGTAGTGTGGAGACGGGTGGAGATGCGACACATGGCTACACCTTC
>NA|NA|TRBJ2-7|TRBV28
CASSPEGPIYEQYF
TGTGCCAGCAGTCCCGAGGGGCCTATCTACGAGCAGTACTTC
>NA|NA|TRBJ1-2|TRBV7-2
CASSPTSWREDGYTF
TGTGCCAGCAGCCCCACCTCCTGGCGGGAGGATGGCTACACCTTC
>NA|NA|TRBJ1-1|TRBV11-2
CASSLGPQGNTEAFF
TGTGCCAGCAGCTTGGGCCCTCAGGGAAACACTGAAGCTTTCTTT
>NA|TRBD1|TRBJ1-4|TRBV9
CASSRQGGNEKLFF
TGTGCCAGCAGCAGACAGGGTGGTAATGAAAAACTGTTTTTT
>NA|NA|TRBJ2-4|TRBV2
CASSDGYNNIQYF
TGTGCCAGCAGTGACGGGTACAATAACATTCAGTACTTC
>NA|NA|TRBJ1-2|TRBV4-3
CASSQGKGSDGYTF
TGCGCCAGCAGCCAAGGGAAGGGGAGTGATGGCTACACCTTC
>NA|NA|TRBJ1-2|TRBV5-1
CASSSTGNYGYTF
TGCGCCAGCAGTTCCACAGGGAACTATGGCTACACCTTC
>NA|NA|TRBJ2-6|TRBV7-9
CASSLFGLRGRSGANVLTF
TGTGCCAGCAGCTTATTTGGGCTCAGGGGGAGGTCCGGGGCCAACGTCCTGACTTTC
>NA|NA|TRBJ2-5|TRBV7-2
CASSLLAKETQYF
TGTGCCAGCAGCTTGCTAGCTAAAGAGACCCAGTACTTC
>NA|NA|TRBJ2-6|TRBV30
CAWSPQAGANVLTF
TGTGCCTGGAGTCCCCAGGCTGGGGCCAACGTCCTGACTTTC
>NA|TRBD2|TRBJ2-1|TRBV10-3
CATRLAGDYNEQFF
TGTGCCACCCGACTAGCGGGGGATTACAATGAGCAGTTCTTC
>NA|NA|TRBJ1-2|TRBV19
CASSIASLRPGSSYGYTF
TGTGCCAGTAGTATAGCCTCTCTTCGACCCGGGTCAAGTTATGGCTACACCTTC
>NA|NA|TRBJ1-1|TRBV7-8
CASSLKVTNTEAFF
TGTGCCAGCAGCTTAAAGGTCACGAACACTGAAGCTTTCTTT
>few|NA|TRBJ1-2|TRBV6-6
CASSETGNYGYTF
TGTGCCAGCAGCGAAACAGGGAACTATGGCTACACCTTC
>NA|NA|TRBJ2-1|TRBV30
CAWTPGTHPSNEQFF
TGTGCCTGGACGCCAGGGACACACCCAAGCAATGAGCAGTTCTTC
>NA|NA|TRBJ2-5|TRBV6-6
CASSSSLAQTAQYF
TGTGCCAGCAGCTCTTCGTTGGCGCAAACGGCCCAGTACTTC
>NA|TRBD2|TRBJ2-5|TRBV7-9
CASSERELWETQYF
TGTGCCAGCAGCGAGCGGGAGTTGTGGGAGACCCAGTACTTC
>NA|TRBD1|TRBJ1-2|TRBV6-5
CASSSPGQRSYTF
TGTGCCAGCAGCTCGCCGGGACAGCGAAGCTACACCTTC
>NA|NA|TRBJ2-7|TRBV18
CASSQLGYEQYF
TGTGCCAGCTCACAATTAGGCTACGAGCAGTACTTC
>NA|NA|TRBJ1-2|TRBV29-1
CSVGGGGYGYTF
TGCAGCGTTGGCGGGGGAGGCTATGGCTACACCTTC
>NA|NA|TRBJ1-6|TRBV2
CASTRRDSPLHF
TGTGCCAGCACCAGGAGGGATTCACCCCTCCACTTT
>NA|NA|TRBJ1-1|TRBV4-3
CASSQETGLVPEAFF
TGCGCCAGCAGCCAAGAAACAGGGCTAGTCCCTGAAGCTTTCTTT
>NA|TRBD1|TRBJ2-7|TRBV10-1
CASSTGTGFQSNEQYF
TGCGCCAGCAGTACCGGGACAGGGTTCCAGTCCAACGAGCAGTACTTC
>once|NA|TRBJ1-2|TRBV29-1
CSVSTGGGPSGYTF
TGCAGCGTTTCTACTGGGGGAGGGCCTAGTGGCTACACCTTC
>NA|NA|TRBJ1-5|TRBV28
CASSGVGGPQHF
TGTGCCAGCAGTGGGGTTGGAGGGCCCCAGCATTTT
>NA|NA|TRBJ2-3|TRBV5-1
CASTRTGMGDTQYF
TGCGCCAGCACGCGAACGGGGATGGGGGATACGCAGTATTTT
>NA|NA|TRBJ1-4|TRBV7-9
CASSLALSATNEKLFF
TGTGCCAGCAGCTTAGCCTTGTCCGCAACTAATGAAAAACTGTTTTTT
>NA|NA|TRBJ1-2|TRBV15
CATSRGDKTYGYTF
TGTGCCACCAGCAGGGGGGACAAAACCTATGGCTACACCTTC
>NA|NA|TRBJ1-1|TRBV6-4
CASSDSRDTSEAFF
TGTGCCAGCAGTGATAGCCGAGACACCTCAGAAGCTTTCTTT
>NA|TRBD1|TRBJ1-5|TRBV27
CASSPRGRGPPMGNQPQHF
TGTGCCAGCAGCCCCCGGGGAAGGGGGCCCCCCATGGGCAATCAGCCCCAGCATTTT
>NA|NA|TRBJ2-1|TRBV7-2
CASSLDGSSYNEQFF
TGTGCCAGCAGCTTAGACGGAAGCTCCTACAATGAGCAGTTCTTC
>NA|TRBD2|TRBJ2-7|TRBV18
CASSLRGDEQYF
TGTGCCAGCTCACTCCGGGGGGACGAGCAGTACTTC